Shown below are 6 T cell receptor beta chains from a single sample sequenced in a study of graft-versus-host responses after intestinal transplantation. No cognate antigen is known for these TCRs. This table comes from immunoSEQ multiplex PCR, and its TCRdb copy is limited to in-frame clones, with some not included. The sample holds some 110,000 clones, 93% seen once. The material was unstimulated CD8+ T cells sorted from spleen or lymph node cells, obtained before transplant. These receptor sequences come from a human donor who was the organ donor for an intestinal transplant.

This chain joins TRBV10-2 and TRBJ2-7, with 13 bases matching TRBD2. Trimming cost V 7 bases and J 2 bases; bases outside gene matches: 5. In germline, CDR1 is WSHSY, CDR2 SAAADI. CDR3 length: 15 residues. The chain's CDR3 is CASTQGLAGAYEQYF. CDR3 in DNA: TGCGCCAGCACCCAAGGACTAGCGGGAGCCTACGAGCAGTACTTC.

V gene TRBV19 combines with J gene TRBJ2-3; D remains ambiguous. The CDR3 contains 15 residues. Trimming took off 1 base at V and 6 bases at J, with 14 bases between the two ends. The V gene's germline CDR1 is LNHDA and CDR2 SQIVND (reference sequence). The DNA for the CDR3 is TGTGCCAGTAGTATAGCTCCCCTAGTCCCTGATACGCAGTATTTT. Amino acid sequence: CASSIAPLVPDTQYF.

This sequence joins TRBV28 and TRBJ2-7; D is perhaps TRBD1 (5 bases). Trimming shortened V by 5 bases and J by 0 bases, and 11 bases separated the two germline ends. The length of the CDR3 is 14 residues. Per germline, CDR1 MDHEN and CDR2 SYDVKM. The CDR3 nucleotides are TGTGCCAGCAGTAAAACGACAGACTCCTACGAGCAGTACTTC. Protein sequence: CASSKTTDSYEQYF.

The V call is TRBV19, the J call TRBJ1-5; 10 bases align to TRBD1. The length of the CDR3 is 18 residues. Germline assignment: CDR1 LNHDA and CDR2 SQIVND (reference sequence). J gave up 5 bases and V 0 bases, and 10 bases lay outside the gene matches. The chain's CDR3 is CASSIDDGTGVPDQPQHF. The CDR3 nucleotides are TGTGCCAGTAGTATAGATGACGGGACAGGGGTCCCAGATCAGCCCCAGCATTTT. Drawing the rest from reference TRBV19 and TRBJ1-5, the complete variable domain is DGGITQSPKYLFRKEGQNVTLSCEQNLNHDAMYWYRQDPGQGLRLIYYSQIVNDFQKGDIAEGYSVSREKKESFPLTVTSAQKNPTAFYLCASSIDDGTGVPDQPQHFGDGTRLSIL.

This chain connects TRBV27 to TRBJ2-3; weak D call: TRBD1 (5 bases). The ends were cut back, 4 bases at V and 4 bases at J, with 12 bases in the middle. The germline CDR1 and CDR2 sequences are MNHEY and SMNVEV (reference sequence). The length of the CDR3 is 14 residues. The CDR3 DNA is TGTGCCAGCAGTTCCCCGTGGGGCGCAGATACGCAGTATTTT. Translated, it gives CASSSPWGADTQYF.

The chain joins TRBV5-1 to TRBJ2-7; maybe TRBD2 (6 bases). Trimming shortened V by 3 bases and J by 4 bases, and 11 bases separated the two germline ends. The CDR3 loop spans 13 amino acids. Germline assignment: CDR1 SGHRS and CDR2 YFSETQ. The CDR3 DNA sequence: TGCGCCAGCAGCTCTTGGGACTCGTACGAGCAGTACTTC. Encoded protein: CASSSWDSYEQYF.